Listed below are T cell receptor beta chains from one sample, sequenced in a study of response to subunit inactivated influenza vaccine. Each CDR3 protein gets one entry after TCRdb re-called the RT-PCR reads with MiXCR. This sample has about 570,000 distinct CDR3 sequences; about an eighth occur once, and the top ten carry roughly 10%. The sample here was PBMCs from blood, taken on the day of vaccination. The receptors here all came from a man aged 50 or older who received an inactivated influenza vaccine. Each CDR3 is given with its conserved first and last residue. Fields, in order: V gene, D gene, J gene, clone size, CDR3 length, CDR3 protein, CDR3 DNA. A D gene is named only where the DNA matches it firmly. For some rows the clone size is stated as once, few or many, or as a class when expanded; others skip it.

TRBV7-2,-,TRBJ2-7,-,12,CASSFRAGEQYF,TGTGCCAGCAGCTTTCGGGCGGGCGAGCAGTACTTC
TRBV25-1,TRBD1,TRBJ2-7,few,14,CASRTGGAASEQYF,TGTGCCAGCAGAACAGGGGGAGCCGCCTCCGAGCAGTACTTC
TRBV6-1,TRBD2,TRBJ2-3,-,14,CASSETAGADTQYF,TGTGCCAGCAGTGAAACTGCGGGAGCAGATACGCAGTATTTT
TRBV5-6,-,TRBJ2-5,-,13,CASSYGGEETQYF,TGTGCCAGCAGCTATGGGGGAGAAGAGACCCAGTACTTC
TRBV27,-,TRBJ1-1,few,13,CASSFYMNTEAFF,TGTGCCAGCAGTTTCTACATGAACACTGAAGCTTTCTTT
TRBV6-1,-,TRBJ2-2,-,15,CASKYDRLNTGELFF,TGTGCCAGCAAATATGACAGGCTAAACACCGGGGAGCTGTTTTTT
TRBV6-1,TRBD1,TRBJ2-7,-,15,CASSGGQVPPYEQYF,TGTGCCAGCAGTGGGGGACAGGTACCACCCTACGAGCAGTACTTC
TRBV4-2,-,TRBJ1-2,-,15,CASSQAVLGAGGYTF,TGTGCCAGCAGCCAAGCGGTACTGGGGGCTGGTGGCTACACCTTC
TRBV5-5,-,TRBJ2-7,-,14,CASSRIQAHFEQYF,TGTGCCAGCAGCAGAATCCAGGCCCACTTCGAGCAGTACTTC
TRBV20-1,TRBD2,TRBJ2-3,many,15,CSAGTSGGSSDTQYF,TGCAGTGCTGGGACTAGCGGGGGTTCGTCTGATACGCAGTATTTT
TRBV29-1,TRBD1,TRBJ1-2,-,13,CSVELGGNNGYTF,TGCAGCGTGGAATTAGGGGGCAACAATGGCTACACCTTC
TRBV20-1,-,TRBJ2-3,few,13,CSAGGQGTDTQYF,TGCAGCGCCGGGGGGCAGGGCACAGATACGCAGTATTTT
TRBV20-1,TRBD1,TRBJ2-7,-,14,CSASETGASYEQYF,TGCAGTGCTAGTGAGACAGGGGCCTCCTACGAGCAGTACTTC
TRBV4-3,TRBD1,TRBJ1-1,-,14,CASSRRGQVTEAFF,TGCGCCAGCAGCCGTAGGGGACAGGTCACTGAAGCTTTCTTT
TRBV20-1,-,TRBJ2-3,many,14,CSASGGHSTDTQYF,TGCAGTGCTAGTGGCGGGCACAGCACAGATACGCAGTATTTT
TRBV7-2,-,TRBJ1-2,-,13,CASSLPPEYGYTF,TGTGCCAGCAGCTTACCCCCAGAGTATGGCTACACCTTC
TRBV12-3/TRBV12-4,TRBD2,TRBJ2-1,few,14,CASSLGGGVYEQFF,TGTGCCAGCAGTTTGGGGGGGGGGGTATATGAGCAGTTCTTC
TRBV27,-,TRBJ1-2,many,16,CASSLSGVGGYYGYTF,TGTGCCAGCAGTTTATCGGGGGTCGGGGGTTACTATGGCTACACCTTC
TRBV20-1,-,TRBJ2-3,-,13,CSARDSVTDTQYF,TGCAGTGCTAGAGATTCGGTCACAGATACGCAGTATTTT
TRBV12-3/TRBV12-4,-,TRBJ1-5,many,13,CASSSLPNQPQHF,TGTGCCAGCAGTTCCCTCCCCAATCAGCCCCAGCATTTT
TRBV11-2,-,TRBJ2-5,-,13,CASSLLGPGTQYF,TGTGCCAGCAGTTTGCTCGGGCCTGGGACCCAGTACTTC
TRBV7-2,-,TRBJ2-7,-,13,CASSLEAPYEQYF,TGTGCCAGCAGCTTAGAAGCGCCCTACGAGCAGTACTTC
TRBV4-1,-,TRBJ2-5,-,15,CASSLRLEGSETQYF,TGCGCCAGCAGCCTACGATTGGAGGGGAGCGAGACCCAGTACTTC
TRBV9,-,TRBJ1-3,-,19,CASSPILGVDMFSGNTIYF,TGTGCCAGCAGCCCTATCTTGGGGGTCGACATGTTTTCTGGAAACACCATATATTTT
TRBV12-3/TRBV12-4,TRBD1,TRBJ2-6,-,19,CASSLRGTGLVSGANVLTF,TGTGCCAGCAGTTTACGAGGGACAGGCCTGGTCTCTGGGGCCAACGTCCTGACTTTC
TRBV5-1,-,TRBJ2-1,many,15,CASSLALPDVNEQFF,TGCGCCAGCAGCTTGGCGTTGCCGGATGTCAATGAGCAGTTCTTC
TRBV7-2,-,TRBJ2-1,-,15,CASSPKSSGYNEQFF,TGTGCCAGCAGCCCGAAGAGTAGCGGTTACAATGAGCAGTTCTTC
TRBV14,-,TRBJ2-5,-,16,CASSQEEGEGSETQYF,TGTGCCAGCAGCCAAGAGGAGGGAGAAGGGTCGGAGACCCAGTACTTC
TRBV14,TRBD2,TRBJ2-7,few,19,CASSQVLNTWTRLATEQYF,TGTGCCAGCAGCCAAGTCCTAAACACCTGGACTAGATTGGCCACCGAGCAGTACTTC
TRBV12-3/TRBV12-4,TRBD1,TRBJ2-2,many,16,CASSFGSGGPTGELFF,TGTGCCAGCAGTTTCGGGTCAGGGGGTCCAACCGGGGAGCTGTTTTTT
TRBV5-6,TRBD2,TRBJ2-4,few,15,CASSFTSGTVNIQYF,TGTGCCAGCAGCTTCACTAGCGGGACGGTAAACATTCAGTACTTC
TRBV7-9,TRBD2,TRBJ2-3,few,17,CASSRYRLAEGTDTQYF,TGTGCCAGCAGTCGATATAGACTAGCGGAGGGCACAGATACGCAGTATTTT
TRBV13,-,TRBJ2-3,-,15,CASSRRQTSTDTQYF,TGTGCCAGCAGCCGCCGACAGACTAGCACAGATACGCAGTATTTT
TRBV6-1,TRBD2,TRBJ2-5,few,14,CASTAGRAGETQYF,TGTGCCAGCACCGCGGGGAGGGCAGGAGAGACCCAGTACTTC
TRBV5-1,-,TRBJ2-7,-,15,CASSSRTSSTYEQYF,TGCGCCAGCAGTTCTAGGACATCAAGTACCTACGAGCAGTACTTC
TRBV15,-,TRBJ2-7,-,15,CATSRDAAGVGEQYF,TGTGCCACCAGCAGAGATGCGGCAGGGGTTGGCGAGCAGTACTTC
TRBV12-3/TRBV12-4,TRBD1,TRBJ1-1,many,12,CASSSLGQETFF,TGTGCCAGCAGTAGCCTGGGACAGGAGACTTTCTTT
TRBV5-1,-,TRBJ2-1,-,15,CASSLAGPYNNEQFF,TGCGCCAGCAGCTTGGCGGGGCCCTATAACAATGAGCAGTTCTTC
TRBV7-2,-,TRBJ2-1,many,13,CASSLQVHNEQFF,TGTGCCAGCAGCTTACAGGTCCACAATGAGCAGTTCTTC
TRBV4-3,-,TRBJ2-1,-,13,CASSRQAADEQFF,TGCGCCAGCAGCCGTCAGGCGGCAGATGAGCAGTTCTTC
TRBV10-3,-,TRBJ2-6,-,16,CAIMSRGASGANVLTF,TGTGCCATCATGAGCAGGGGTGCCTCTGGGGCCAACGTCCTGACTTTC
TRBV5-1,TRBD1,TRBJ2-5,few,14,CASSKTGALETQYF,TGCGCCAGCAGCAAGACAGGGGCCCTCGAGACCCAGTACTTC
TRBV29-1,TRBD1,TRBJ2-1,many,14,CSVDLGTVVNEQFF,TGCAGCGTTGATCTAGGGACAGTAGTGAATGAGCAGTTCTTC
TRBV27,-,TRBJ1-6,many,13,CASSLGLRSPLHF,TGTGCCAGCAGTTTAGGTCTGCGATCACCCCTCCACTTT
TRBV29-1,-,TRBJ2-2,-,13,CSVVGDGTGELFF,TGCAGCGTTGTAGGAGACGGGACCGGGGAGCTGTTTTTT
TRBV7-2,-,TRBJ2-7,few,13,CASSWHNSYEQYF,TGTGCCAGCAGCTGGCACAACTCCTACGAGCAGTACTTC
TRBV20-1,TRBD2,TRBJ2-5,many,12,CSAPGLKETQYF,TGCAGTGCCCCGGGACTAAAAGAGACCCAGTACTTC
TRBV24-1,-,TRBJ2-1,few,15,CATSLARDRSREQFF,TGTGCCACCAGTCTTGCGCGGGACAGATCTCGTGAGCAGTTCTTC